This is a list of T cell receptor beta chains from one sample in a study of beta chain features in type 1 diabetes. Clones were read by immunoSEQ multiplex PCR, and TCRdb kept only the in-frame ones, dropping some. The sample contains some 700,000 clones, over 10% of which appear only once. Sequencing input: naive CD4+ T cells from blood. Receptors were obtained from a man in his late teens or twenties with type 1 diabetes. CDR3s include the opening cysteine and the closing phenylalanine or tryptophan. A D gene is named only where the DNA matches it firmly. Size tells how often a clone was seen (once, few, many) or the class of an expanded clone, and some rows leave it out.

d_call: TRBD1; v_call: TRBV10-2; clone_size: -; j_call: TRBJ1-5; cdr3_aa: CASSRGQGPSNQPQHF; cdr3_nt: TGCGCCAGCAGTCGAGGACAGGGCCCTAGCAATCAGCCCCAGCATTTT
d_call: TRBD1; v_call: TRBV7-8; clone_size: few; j_call: TRBJ1-1; cdr3_aa: CASSMTGPGTEAFF; cdr3_nt: TGTGCCAGCAGCATGACAGGGCCGGGCACTGAAGCTTTCTTT
d_call: TRBD2; v_call: TRBV7-2; clone_size: many; j_call: TRBJ2-3; cdr3_aa: CASSFGLAGSTDTQYF; cdr3_nt: TGTGCCAGCAGCTTCGGACTAGCGGGGTCCACAGATACGCAGTATTTT
d_call: -; v_call: TRBV6-6; clone_size: few; j_call: TRBJ2-7; cdr3_aa: CASRTGQTYEQYF; cdr3_nt: TGTGCCAGCAGGACAGGACAGACCTACGAGCAGTACTTC
d_call: -; v_call: TRBV5-6; clone_size: few; j_call: TRBJ1-2; cdr3_aa: CASSLGRPHSYGYTF; cdr3_nt: TGTGCCAGCAGCTTGGGCAGGCCTCATAGCTATGGCTACACCTTC
d_call: TRBD1; v_call: TRBV30; clone_size: -; j_call: TRBJ1-5; cdr3_aa: CAWSGGQGAQPQHF; cdr3_nt: TGTGCCTGGAGTGGGGGACAGGGGGCTCAGCCCCAGCATTTT
d_call: -; v_call: TRBV29-1; clone_size: -; j_call: TRBJ2-3; cdr3_aa: CSVTSTGHTDTQYF; cdr3_nt: TGCAGCGTTACCTCGACAGGACACACAGATACGCAGTATTTT
d_call: -; v_call: TRBV25-1; clone_size: -; j_call: TRBJ2-7; cdr3_aa: CASSETGGAEQYF; cdr3_nt: TGTGCCAGCAGTGAGACAGGAGGGGCCGAGCAGTACTTC
d_call: TRBD1; v_call: TRBV4-2; clone_size: few; j_call: TRBJ2-3; cdr3_aa: CASSQDLGQGVTPRDTQYF; cdr3_nt: TGTGCCAGCAGCCAGGACCTAGGGCAGGGGGTAACACCGAGGGATACGCAGTATTTT
d_call: -; v_call: TRBV9; clone_size: -; j_call: TRBJ2-3; cdr3_aa: CASSAETGTQYF; cdr3_nt: TGTGCCAGCAGCGCCGAGACGGGTACGCAGTATTTT
d_call: -; v_call: TRBV19; clone_size: -; j_call: TRBJ1-1; cdr3_aa: CASSRERGPLGLTEAFF; cdr3_nt: TGTGCCAGTAGTCGGGAGAGGGGCCCGCTGGGGTTGACTGAAGCTTTCTTT
d_call: -; v_call: TRBV18; clone_size: few; j_call: TRBJ2-7; cdr3_aa: CASSSSYEQYF; cdr3_nt: TGTGCCAGCTCGTCCTCCTACGAGCAGTACTTC
d_call: -; v_call: TRBV5-1; clone_size: -; j_call: TRBJ1-1; cdr3_aa: CASSWGAGNRTEAFF; cdr3_nt: TGCGCCAGCAGCTGGGGGGCAGGTAATCGAACTGAAGCTTTCTTT
d_call: TRBD1; v_call: TRBV28; clone_size: -; j_call: TRBJ2-7; cdr3_aa: CASSLGTGPYEQYF; cdr3_nt: TGTGCCAGCAGTTTAGGGACAGGGCCTTACGAGCAGTACTTC
d_call: TRBD1; v_call: TRBV19; clone_size: few; j_call: TRBJ1-2; cdr3_aa: CASRITGGGLYGYTF; cdr3_nt: TGTGCCAGTCGAATTACAGGGGGCGGACTCTATGGCTACACCTTC
d_call: -; v_call: TRBV7-7; clone_size: -; j_call: TRBJ2-7; cdr3_aa: CASSPDTTSYEQYF; cdr3_nt: TGTGCCAGCAGCCCGGACACTACCTCCTACGAGCAGTACTTC
d_call: TRBD1; v_call: TRBV4-2; clone_size: -; j_call: TRBJ1-2; cdr3_aa: CASSQEGQEPNYGYTF; cdr3_nt: TGTGCCAGCAGCCAAGAAGGACAGGAGCCTAACTATGGCTACACCTTC
d_call: TRBD1; v_call: TRBV5-1; clone_size: few; j_call: TRBJ1-1; cdr3_aa: CASSYGTDTEAFF; cdr3_nt: TGCGCCAGCAGCTACGGGACAGACACTGAAGCTTTCTTT
d_call: -; v_call: TRBV29-1; clone_size: -; j_call: TRBJ2-1; cdr3_aa: CSPRTVYNEQFF; cdr3_nt: TGCAGCCCGCGGACTGTTTACAATGAGCAGTTCTTC
d_call: -; v_call: TRBV30; clone_size: -; j_call: TRBJ1-6; cdr3_aa: CAWSVWNSPLHF; cdr3_nt: TGTGCCTGGAGTGTCTGGAATTCACCCCTCCACTTT